This T cell receptor beta chain was observed in a study of T cells in Graves' hyperthyroidism and ophthalmopathy. The study's findings and limits: Researchers found most expanded thyroid clonotypes above 0.001 in blood as well.

This clonotype has a count of ten or more. Antigen unknown. It was RNA transcripts that yielded the amplified TCR beta CDR3 regions. The TCR CDR3 first-round RT-PCR relied on the HTBI primer set. Using its own MiXCR run on the multiplex PCR reads, TCRdb lists one record per CDR3 protein. This sample has hundreds of thousands of distinct CDR3 sequences, with roughly 16% found just once. Ophthalmopathy patients had Clinical Activity Score at least 3, NOSPECS grade at least 4, duration under 3 months. This sample holds PBMCs from roughly 10 ml fresh peripheral blood. The origin of this receptor is a woman aged 40 to 50 with Graves' ophthalmopathy. The sequenced sample was blood.

CDR3 loop: CASRSHSGIVQYF. The DNA of the CDR3 is TGTGCCAGCAGGAGCCATAGCGGGATAGTGCAGTACTTC. The V call is TRBV7-8, the J call TRBJ2-7; 8 nucleotides agree with TRBD2. With V trimmed by 6 bases and J by 9 bases, 10 bases remained unmatched. Germline CDR1 SGHVS, CDR2 FQNEAQ. CDR3 size: 13 residues.